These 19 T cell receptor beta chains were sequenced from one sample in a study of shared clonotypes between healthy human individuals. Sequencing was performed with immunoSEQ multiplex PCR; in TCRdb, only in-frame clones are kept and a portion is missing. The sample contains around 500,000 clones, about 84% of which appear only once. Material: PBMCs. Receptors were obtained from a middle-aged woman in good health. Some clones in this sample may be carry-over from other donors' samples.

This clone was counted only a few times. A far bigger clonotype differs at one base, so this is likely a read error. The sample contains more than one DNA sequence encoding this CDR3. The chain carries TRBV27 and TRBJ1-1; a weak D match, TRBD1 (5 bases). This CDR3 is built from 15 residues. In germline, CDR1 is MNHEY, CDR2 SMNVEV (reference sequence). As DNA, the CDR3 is TGTGCCAGCAGTTTATCCCAGGGTTTGGGTACTGAAGCTTTCTTC. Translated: CASSLSQGLGTEAFF.

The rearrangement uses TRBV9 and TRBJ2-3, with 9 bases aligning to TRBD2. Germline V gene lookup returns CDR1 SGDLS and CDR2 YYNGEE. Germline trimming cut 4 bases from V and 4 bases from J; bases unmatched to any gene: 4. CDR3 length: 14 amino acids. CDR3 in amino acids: CASSFRTSADTQYF. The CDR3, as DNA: TGTGCCAGCAGCTTTAGGACTAGCGCAGATACGCAGTATTTT.

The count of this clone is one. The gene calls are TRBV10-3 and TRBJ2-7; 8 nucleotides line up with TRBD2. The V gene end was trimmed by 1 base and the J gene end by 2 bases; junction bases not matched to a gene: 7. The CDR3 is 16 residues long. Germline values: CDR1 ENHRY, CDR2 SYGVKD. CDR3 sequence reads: CAISEYDSGVAYEQYF. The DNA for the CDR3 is TGTGCCATCAGTGAGTACGATAGCGGGGTAGCCTACGAGCAGTACTTC.

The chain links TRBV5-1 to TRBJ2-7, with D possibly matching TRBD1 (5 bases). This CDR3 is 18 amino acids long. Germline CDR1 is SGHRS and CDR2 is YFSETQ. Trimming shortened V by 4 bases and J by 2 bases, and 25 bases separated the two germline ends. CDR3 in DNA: TGCGCCAGCAGCCAATCCCCGGATTTTACAGGTTCGCCCTACGAGCAGTACTTC. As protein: CASSQSPDFTGSPYEQYF.

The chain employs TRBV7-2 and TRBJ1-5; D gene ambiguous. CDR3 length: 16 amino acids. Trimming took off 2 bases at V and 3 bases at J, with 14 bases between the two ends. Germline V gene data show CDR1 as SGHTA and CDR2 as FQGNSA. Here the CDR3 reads CASSLSGNRFNQPQHF. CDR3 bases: TGTGCCAGCAGCTTAAGTGGGAACCGATTCAATCAGCCCCAGCATTTT.

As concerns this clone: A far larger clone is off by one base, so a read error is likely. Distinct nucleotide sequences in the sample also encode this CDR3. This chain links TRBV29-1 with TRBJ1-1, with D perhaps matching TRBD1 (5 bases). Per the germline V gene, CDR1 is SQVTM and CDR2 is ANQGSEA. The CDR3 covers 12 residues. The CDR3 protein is CSVGDGLAEAFF. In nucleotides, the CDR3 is TGCAGTGTCGGGGACGGCCTGGCTGAAGCTTTCTTT.

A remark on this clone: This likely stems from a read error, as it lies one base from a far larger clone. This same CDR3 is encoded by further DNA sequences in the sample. The CDR3 nucleotides read TGTGCTAGCAGCTTGGTTCCTGGAGAGACCCAGTACTTC. Amino acid sequence: CASSLVPGETQYF. The chain links TRBV11-2 to TRBJ2-5; D remains unclear. This CDR3 is built from 13 residues. The germline gives CDR1 SGHAT, CDR2 FQNNGV.

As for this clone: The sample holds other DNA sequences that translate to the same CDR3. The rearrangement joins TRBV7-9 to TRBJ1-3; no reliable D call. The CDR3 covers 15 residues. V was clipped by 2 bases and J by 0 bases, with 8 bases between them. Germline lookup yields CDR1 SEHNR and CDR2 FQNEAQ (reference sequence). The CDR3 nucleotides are TGTGCCAGCAGCTTAAGCCAGGCCTCTGGAAACACCATATATTTT. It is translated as CASSLSQASGNTIYF. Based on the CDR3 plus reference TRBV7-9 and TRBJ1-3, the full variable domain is DTGVSQNPRHKITKRGQNVTFRCDPISEHNRLYWYRQTLGQGPEFLTYFQNEAQLEKSRLLSDRFSAERPKGSFSTLEIQRTEQGDSAMYLCASSLSQASGNTIYFGEGSWLTVV.

The CDR3 region is CASSRQGYGYTF. The DNA of the CDR3 is TGTGCCAGCAGCCGACAGGGGTATGGCTACACCTTC. The chain is built from TRBV7-8 and TRBJ1-2; 8 bases align to TRBD1. Trimming cost V 5 bases and J 5 bases; bases outside gene matches: 1. The CDR3 consists of 12 residues. The V gene's germline CDR1 is SGHVS and CDR2 FQNEAQ.

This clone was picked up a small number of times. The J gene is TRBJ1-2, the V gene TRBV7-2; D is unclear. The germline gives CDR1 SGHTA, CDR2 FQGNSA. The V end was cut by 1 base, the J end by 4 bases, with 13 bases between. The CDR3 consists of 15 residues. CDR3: CASSLGLGYVYGYTF. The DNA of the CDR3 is TGTGCCAGCAGCTTAGGACTGGGCTACGTCTATGGCTACACCTTC.

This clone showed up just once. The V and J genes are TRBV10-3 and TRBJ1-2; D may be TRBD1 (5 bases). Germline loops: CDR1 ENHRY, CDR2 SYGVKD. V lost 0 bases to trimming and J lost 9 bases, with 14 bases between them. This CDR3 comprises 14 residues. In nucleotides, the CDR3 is TGTGCCATCAGTGAGTCGGGGCGGGGTTCCAGCTACACCTTC. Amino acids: CAISESGRGSSYTF.

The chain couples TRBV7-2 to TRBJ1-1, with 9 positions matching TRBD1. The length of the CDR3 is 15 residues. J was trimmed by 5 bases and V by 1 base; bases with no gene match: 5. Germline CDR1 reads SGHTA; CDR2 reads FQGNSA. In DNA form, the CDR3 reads TGTGCCAGCAGCTTAGAAAGACAGGGGGGAACTGAAGCTTTCTTT. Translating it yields CASSLERQGGTEAFF.

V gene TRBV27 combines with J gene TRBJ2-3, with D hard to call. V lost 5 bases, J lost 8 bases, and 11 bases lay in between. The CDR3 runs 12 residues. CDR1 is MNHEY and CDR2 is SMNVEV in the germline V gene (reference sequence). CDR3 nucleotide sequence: TGTGCCAGCAGTCAAGGTGTGGGTACGCAGTATTTT. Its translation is CASSQGVGTQYF.

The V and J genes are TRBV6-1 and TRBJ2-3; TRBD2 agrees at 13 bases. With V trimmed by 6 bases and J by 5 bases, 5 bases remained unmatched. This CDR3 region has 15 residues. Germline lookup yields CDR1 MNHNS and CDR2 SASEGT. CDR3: CASSLLAGGGDTQYF. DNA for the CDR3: TGTGCCAGCAGCCTACTAGCGGGAGGGGGAGATACGCAGTATTTT.

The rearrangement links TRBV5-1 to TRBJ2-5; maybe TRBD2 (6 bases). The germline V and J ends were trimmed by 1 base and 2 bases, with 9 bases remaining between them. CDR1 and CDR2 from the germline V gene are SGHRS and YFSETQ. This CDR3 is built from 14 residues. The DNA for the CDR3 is TGCGCCAGCAGCTTGTTGGGACTGCAAGAGACCCAGTACTTC. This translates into CASSLLGLQETQYF.

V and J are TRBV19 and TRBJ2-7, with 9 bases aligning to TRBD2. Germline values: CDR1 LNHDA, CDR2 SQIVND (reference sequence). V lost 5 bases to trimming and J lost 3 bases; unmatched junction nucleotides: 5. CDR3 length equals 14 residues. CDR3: CASSAWREGYEQYF. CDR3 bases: TGTGCCAGTAGTGCCTGGCGGGAGGGCTACGAGCAGTACTTC.

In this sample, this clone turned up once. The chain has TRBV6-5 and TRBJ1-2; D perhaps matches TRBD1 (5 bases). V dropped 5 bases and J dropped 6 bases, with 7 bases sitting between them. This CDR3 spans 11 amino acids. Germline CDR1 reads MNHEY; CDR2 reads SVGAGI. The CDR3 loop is CASSQGDGYTF. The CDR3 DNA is TGTGCCAGCAGTCAGGGAGATGGCTACACCTTC.

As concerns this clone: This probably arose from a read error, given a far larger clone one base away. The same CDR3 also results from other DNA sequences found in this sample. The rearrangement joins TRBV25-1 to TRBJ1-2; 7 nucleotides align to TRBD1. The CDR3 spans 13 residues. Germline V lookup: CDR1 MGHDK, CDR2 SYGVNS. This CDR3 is CASRAGGRYGYTF. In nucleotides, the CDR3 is TGTGCAAGCAGGGCAGGGGGTCGCTATGGCTACACCTTC.

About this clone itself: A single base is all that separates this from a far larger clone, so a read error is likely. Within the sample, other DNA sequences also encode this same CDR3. Written as DNA, the CDR3 is TGCGCCAGCAGCCACCAATCGCCGACAGACTTGGCCGGTGACACTGAAGCTTTCTTT. This sequence encodes CASSHQSPTDLAGDTEAFF. V and J are TRBV4-3 and TRBJ1-1; possible D gene TRBD1, 5 bases. Trimming took 3 bases from V and 3 from J, leaving 26 bases between them. Germline V gene lookup returns CDR1 LGHNA and CDR2 YSLEER. The CDR3 has 19 residues.